A single sample is the source of the 5 T cell receptor beta chains below, sequenced in a study of T cells in Graves' hyperthyroidism and ophthalmopathy (dated by TCRdb to the late 2010s). Library preparation was by multiplex PCR. Sequencing took place on an Illumina HiSeq 2000. TCR beta CDR3 regions were amplified from RNA transcripts. For the first round of RT-PCR on the TCR CDR3, the HTBI primer set was used together with the Qiagen OneStep RT-PCR kit. TCRdb reran the public reads through fastp at Q25 and MiXCR, keeping productive beta chains. Records with the same CDR3 protein are collapsed into one entry carrying the most frequent genes and DNA. This sample is represented by 250,000 or so distinct CDR3 sequences; 13% to 15% of them were singletons. 30% to 35% of the sample is in the top ten clones. Sample: blood. The receptors derive from a woman in her forties or fifties with Graves' hyperthyroidism that later progressed to Graves' ophthalmopathy.

The sample holds many counts of this clonotype. The chain couples TRBV6-6 to TRBJ2-7; D may match TRBD1 or TRBD2 (5 bases each). Trimming removed 0 bases from V and 2 bases from J, with 5 bases in between. The CDR3 runs 13 residues. Germline assignment: CDR1 MNHNY and CDR2 SVGAGI (reference sequence). As DNA, the CDR3 is TGTGCCAGCAGTTACTCGGGACCCTACGAGCAGTACTTC. This encodes CASSYSGPYEQYF.

This clonotype has at least ten counts. The rearrangement joins TRBV12-3 or TRBV12-4 to TRBJ1-1; no reliable D call. Trimming took off 3 bases at V and 0 bases at J, with 8 bases between the two ends. This CDR3 comprises 14 residues. The CDR3 nucleotides are TGTGCCAGCAGTTTTATGGGTCTGAACACTGAAGCTTTCTTT. Protein: CASSFMGLNTEAFF.

CDR3 sequence (DNA): TGCGCCAGCAGCTTGGTTGGTTCGCCGATCGCAACTAATGAAAAACTGTTTTTT. This gives the protein CASSLVGSPIATNEKLFF. This sequence joins TRBV5-1 and TRBJ1-4; D is unresolved. V dropped 0 bases and J dropped 0 bases, with 15 bases sitting between them. Germline assignment: CDR1 SGHRS and CDR2 YFSETQ. CDR3 size: 18 residues.

This clonotype was detected only a few times. This chain joins TRBV10-3 and TRBJ2-5; D is possibly TRBD2 (7 bases). The length of the CDR3 is 13 residues. V shed 7 bases and J shed 1 base, with 10 bases lying between them. Looked up from germline, CDR1 is ENHRY and CDR2 is SYGVKD. CDR3 sequence (DNA): TGTGCCATCATGGGGGGGCCCCAAGAGACCCAGTACTTC. Its translation is CAIMGGPQETQYF.

This clonotype has more than one count but fewer than ten. The CDR3 DNA sequence: TGTGCCAGCAGCTTAACGTCGGGCAGCACTGAAGCTTTCTTT. Amino acid sequence: CASSLTSGSTEAFF. This chain joins TRBV7-3 and TRBJ1-1, with D unresolved. Trimming pared 0 bases from V and 4 bases from J, leaving 9 bases between. The CDR3 extends over 14 amino acids. Per germline, CDR1 SGHTA and CDR2 FQGTGA. The full variable domain, its missing parts supplied by reference TRBV7-3 and TRBJ1-1, is GAGVSQTPSNKVTEKGKYVELRCDPISGHTALYWYRQSLGQGPEFLIYFQGTGAADDSGLPNDRFFAVRPEGSVSTLKIQRTERGDSAVYLCASSLTSGSTEAFFGQGTRLTVV.